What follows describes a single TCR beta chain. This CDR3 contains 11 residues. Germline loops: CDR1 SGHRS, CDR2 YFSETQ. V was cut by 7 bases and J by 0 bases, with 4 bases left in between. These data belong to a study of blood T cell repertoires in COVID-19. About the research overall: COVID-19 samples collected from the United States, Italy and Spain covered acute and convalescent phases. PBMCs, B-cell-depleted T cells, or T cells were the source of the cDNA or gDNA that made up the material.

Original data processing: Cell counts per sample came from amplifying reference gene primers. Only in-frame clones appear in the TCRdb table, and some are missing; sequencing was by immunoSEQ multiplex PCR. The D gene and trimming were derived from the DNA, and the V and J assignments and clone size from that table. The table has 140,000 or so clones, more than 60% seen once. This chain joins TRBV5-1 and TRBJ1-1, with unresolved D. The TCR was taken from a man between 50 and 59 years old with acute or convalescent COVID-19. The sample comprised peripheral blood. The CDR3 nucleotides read TGCGCCAGCGCGTTGAACACTGAAGCTTTCTTT. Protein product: CASALNTEAFF.